This T cell receptor beta chain was documented in a study of cytomegalovirus exposure and HLA in healthy donors (dated by TCRdb to 2016 to 2017). The study in broad terms: In an earlier analysis of several hundred of the donors, around 290 Gb of sequence data and 90 million to 120 million unique TCR beta sequences from 150 million to 200 million T cells were reported. An early release that covered 500 to 800 HLA-typed donors contained approximately 300 gigabases of sequencing data and tens of millions of unique TCR sequences. Among the roughly 390 genotyped donors, approximately 81% belonged to the genetic ancestry cluster associated with self-reported Caucasian donors. The study aimed to test whether cataloging public T cell receptors could reveal signatures of past pathogen exposure. The study used immunosequencing to profile the T cell repertoires of more than 650 subjects and linked those repertoires to cytomegalovirus serostatus. A separate validation cohort of about 110 different subjects was used in addition to the roughly 640-subject first cohort. To predict cytomegalovirus infection status, the study brought together high-throughput TCR immunosequencing, statistical association of individual TCRs with disease status, and machine learning. In a later analysis, previously published TCR beta repertoires from several hundred donors were re-analyzed and high-resolution HLA genotyping was added so that TCR occurrence patterns could be studied. The later analysis used no new phenotypic data to find candidate immune exposures, relying instead on TCR beta sequences and their occurrence across donors. To decide whether each TCR beta V gene segment behaved as functional or pseudogenic, an earlier analysis of some 600 of the donors relied on high-throughput TCR beta sequencing. Alongside the repertoire data, information on donor age, sex, ethnicity and CMV serostatus was compiled. A later genetic analysis used genome-wide SNP genotypes for about 65% of the roughly 700 donors, treating that subset as a discovery cohort. All discovery cohort repertoires had been generated on a single sequencing platform. Class I and class II HLA loci were covered by the typing at four-digit resolution. Typing coverage differed by locus: A, B, C, DRB1 and DQB1 were typed in roughly 620-630 donors, DQA1 in about 550, DPA1 in approximately 600, and DPB1 in 400 to 480. Because of strong linkage in the cohort, roughly five DR-DQ haplotypes were treated as single units for association and clustering. Among some 400 genotyped donors of the cohort, an average of about 240,000 unique TCR beta nucleotide sequences were sequenced per donor, around 18% of them non-productive. Results and caveats for the whole study, not just this receptor: Sequencing depth was assumed to be roughly uniform across donors in the presence/absence analyses, though that assumption may not hold. CMV serostatus was the only immune exposure information available for the cohort. When HLA alleles, especially DR and DQ, strongly co-occurred, TCR associations were difficult to assign to individual alleles. At a false discovery rate of 0.05, a later analysis linked roughly 17,000 TCR beta sequences to specific HLA alleles. In this cohort, only TCR beta chains were sequenced, and detectable features were limited by the absence of alpha or paired-chain data. According to a later analysis, parvovirus B19, influenza, CMV and Epstein-Barr virus appeared linked to several top co-occurrence clusters. Roughly 15 rarely observed V segments, including chromosome 9 orphons, were excluded from the earlier analysis of approximately 500 of the donors because counts were too low. It was suggested by the authors that the approach could potentially be generalized to other disease states and immunological phenotypes. A further reported finding was that TCR beta sequences accurately predicted the HLA-A and HLA-B alleles for most subjects in the first cohort. In the study, 150 to 200 TCR beta chains were listed as associated with cytomegalovirus. Most TCR sequences were seen in very few donors, while some public TCRs were found in many individuals. Because the 87-base-pair reads could not distinguish some IMGT-functional V segments, including TRBV6-2 and TRBV6-3, those segments were excluded. In an earlier analysis of some 550 of the donors, most TCR beta V segments were observed in productive rearrangements about 90% or about 30% of the time, broadly matching IMGT annotations. The classifier was reported to diagnose cytomegalovirus status with high specificity and sensitivity in both the original cohort and the validation cohort. Compared with equally common non-associated chains, HLA-associated TCR beta chains in a later analysis were more clonally expanded and had lower generation probabilities. The sequencing pipeline was judged likely to have produced a cluster of highly shared sequence variants as a technical artifact. Because some donors lacked HLA typing at each locus, the association tests relied only on the typed subset. According to a later genetic analysis, donors in an Asian-associated ancestry cluster had fewer N-insertions in productive TCRs than the approximately 610-donor mean. A few of the identified cytomegalovirus-associated TCR beta chains were confirmed in vitro to be specific for cytomegalovirus antigens. A later analysis found that TCR association rates varied across HLA loci, with DRB1 alleles showing the most associated TCRs and HLA-C alleles the fewest. V-gene and J-gene trimming of TCR beta chains was associated with a missense DCLRE1C variant in a later genetic analysis, and the association was replicated in an independent cohort. According to a later analysis, most CMV-associated TCR beta chains appeared to be HLA-restricted, and the HLA associations seemed to be driven largely by CMV exposure. Correlated functional status among segregating V segments might be attributable to linkage disequilibrium, but an unknown experimental factor could not be ruled out.

The germline V gene sets CDR1 to SGHNT and CDR2 to YENEEA. Trimming costs V 5 bases and J 1 base, and their ends lie 11 bases apart. Reading from cysteine to phenylalanine, the CDR3 counts 14 amino acids. Only the CDR3 DNA is retained, 42 bases long and in frame from the first base. Library creation used the immunoSEQ multiplex PCR assay. The multiplex PCR relied on a mix of 60 forward primers for TCR Vbeta segments and 13 reverse primers for TCR Jbeta segments. A multiplex PCR assay on genomic DNA amplified the CDR3 region of rearranged TCR beta genes. The amplified TCR beta libraries were sequenced on the Illumina HiSeq System as 87-base-pair reads. The authors' analysis ran thus. A later analysis counted about 82 million unique TCR beta chains across the 640 or so repertoires, and 10 million to 12 million of these chains were shared by at least two donors. Raw reads were error-corrected and collapsed into unique sequences with a nearest-neighbor algorithm that merged closely related sequences to remove PCR and sequencing errors. Alignment of CDR3 sequences to IMGT reference sequences was used to assign V, D and J gene segments. Each retained sequence needed at least a six-nucleotide match to both a V gene segment and a J gene segment. A rearrangement counted as productive if the CDR3 had no stop codons and remained in frame with V and J, and every other rearrangement counted as non-productive. CDR3 was defined by IMGT convention, running from the second conserved V-encoded cysteine to the conserved J-encoded phenylalanine. The earlier analysis of more than 450 of the donors excluded sequences that lacked an unambiguous match to a single V gene segment. In an earlier analysis of approximately 610 of the donors, V segments were called functional above 56.7% productive rearrangements and were called segregating when the between-donor standard deviation exceeded 5%. A statistical classification framework was built to diagnose cytomegalovirus status from the catalog of TCR beta chain sequences. In a later analysis, TCR nucleotide sequences were compared against IMGT/GENE-DB human TR gene sequences so that V and J genes could be assigned. Using the TCRdist pipeline, a later analysis assigned CDR3 sequences along with most-parsimonious VDJ recombination scenarios. In a later analysis, each TCR beta chain was defined by its CDR3 amino acid sequence together with its V-gene family, and reads without a unique V-gene family were excluded. As a way to deal with suspected cross-contamination and a sequencing artifact, a later analysis dropped under 600 nucleotide sequences that were highly shared and had low generation probability. In a later analysis, a clonal expansion index was calculated for each public chain from normalized within-repertoire ranks of inferred template counts. In a later analysis, generation probabilities were computed with a VDJ recombination model fitted to out-of-frame rearrangements, and the resulting probabilities were checked against IGoR. In a later analysis, TCR-TCR, TCR-HLA and TCR-CMV co-occurrence was scored with hypergeometric tests, and a repertoire-size bias correction was applied to TCR pairs. A later analysis estimated false discovery rates by permuting HLA or CMV assignments 20 times. In a later analysis, co-occurring TCRs were grouped using DBSCAN, with TCRdist sequence similarity added in when clustering inside HLA-allele-positive subsets. Repertoires with fewer than 30,000 or more than 120,000 public chains, plus five repertoires with anomalous nucleotide sharing, were excluded from co-occurrence clustering. In its TCRdb copy, this immuneACCESS table keeps in-frame sequences only and misses some clones. Where compared with another copy, unresolved V genes explain less than half of these, and the others have no known cause. The D gene and trimming were derived from the DNA, and the V and J assignments and clone size from that table. In this sample the table shows under 200,000 clones, roughly 13% of which occur a single time. The top ten clonotypes cover 7.8% of the sample.

Details on this clone: Its antigen has not been determined. No much larger clone is present one base from it, and per-base qualities are unavailable.

The cohort consisted of approximately 690 healthy bone marrow donors. Cohort members were all nominally healthy when sampled, although unrecorded immune exposures were likely present. The donor was CMV seropositive and was included in the group of 250 to 300 seropositive cohort members. Every donor gave a peripheral blood sample, and the peripheral blood mononuclear cells from that sample were used for TCR beta sequencing. Genomic DNA was extracted from the blood cell samples with the Qiagen DNeasy Blood Extraction Kit. Material: PBMCs. The rearrangement combines TRBV11-3 with TRBJ2-5; the best D guess is TRBD1, with 6 bases matching. The receptor was isolated from a man in his fifties or sixties in good health and CMV-seropositive. CDR3 sequence: CASSQRTVQETQYF. The sequence in DNA is TGTGCCAGCAGCCAACGGACAGTCCAAGAGACCCAGTACTTC.